This entry lists 7 T cell receptor beta chains sequenced from one sample in a study of cytomegalovirus exposure and HLA in healthy donors. Using immunoSEQ multiplex PCR, the repertoire was profiled, and TCRdb retains in-frame clones only, with some absent. The data hold around 130,000 clones, with roughly 84% observed a single time. Input material: PBMCs. All receptors come from a woman younger than 45 in good health and CMV-seronegative.

This clone was observed a handful of times. The chain couples TRBV5-1 to TRBJ1-2; 8 bases match TRBD1. The CDR3 extends over 14 amino acids. The germline V gene encodes CDR1 SGHRS and CDR2 YFSETQ. V lost 7 bases and J lost 3; bases outside the gene matches: 8. The DNA for the CDR3 is TGCGCCAGCCGAGGACAGGGCCACTACTATGGCTACACCTTC. Its protein is CASRGQGHYYGYTF.

The V gene is TRBV5-1, the J gene TRBJ2-3; 10 bases are a match to TRBD2. Germline trimming cut 4 bases from V and 4 bases from J; bases unmatched to any gene: 15. Germline CDR1 and CDR2: SGHRS and YFSETQ. This CDR3 spans 18 amino acids. The CDR3 sequence is CASSPLGYSGGASDTQYF. CDR3 sequence (DNA): TGCGCCAGCAGCCCTCTCGGTTACAGCGGGGGGGCTTCAGATACGCAGTATTTT.

The chain joins TRBV7-2 to TRBJ2-1, with 13 positions matching TRBD2. CDR3 length: 18 residues. With 2 bases clipped from V and 4 bases from J, the junction kept 8 bases outside the gene matches. Germline-derived CDR1 and CDR2 are SGHTA and FQGNSA. CDR3 sequence: CASSLRWTSGGLYNEQFF. The CDR3 DNA follows: TGTGCCAGCAGCTTAAGGTGGACTAGCGGGGGACTGTACAATGAGCAGTTCTTC.

There are a few counts of this clone. The V and J genes are TRBV5-1 and TRBJ1-2; 11 positions agree with TRBD1. CDR3 size: 16 residues. Germline CDR1 is SGHRS and CDR2 is YFSETQ. V dropped 4 bases and J dropped 3; count of bases not matched to a gene: 8. CDR3 region: CASSMGQGEPYYGYTF. The CDR3 region has the DNA TGCGCCAGCAGCATGGGACAGGGGGAGCCTTACTATGGCTACACCTTC.

The chain couples TRBV19 to TRBJ2-7; D is undetermined. The CDR3 sequence is 14 residues long. Trimming pared 3 bases from V and 3 bases from J, leaving 12 bases between. Germline CDR1 is LNHDA and CDR2 is SQIVND (reference sequence). The CDR3 spells CASSIRVTDYEQYF. In DNA form, the CDR3 reads TGTGCCAGTAGTATTCGGGTTACCGACTACGAGCAGTACTTC.

J is TRBJ1-3 and V is TRBV5-1; D not certain. V lost 1 base to trimming and J lost 1 base, with 15 bases between them. Germline CDR1 SGHRS, CDR2 YFSETQ. CDR3 length equals 17 residues. CDR3 sequence (DNA): TGCGCCAGCAGCTTGTTCGACTCCCAGAGTTCTGGAAACACCATATATTTT. Amino acids: CASSLFDSQSSGNTIYF.

CDR3: CASSPQGGTSGIPSYEQYF. For the CDR3, the DNA is TGTGCCAGCAGCCCCCAGGGGGGGACTAGCGGTATTCCCTCCTACGAGCAGTACTTC. This chain joins TRBV4-2 and TRBJ2-7, with 11 bases lining up with TRBD2. The CDR3 spans 19 residues. Germline V gene lookup returns CDR1 LGHNA and CDR2 YNFKEQ. Unmatched junction bases numbered 14, after V lost 4 bases and J lost 0 bases.